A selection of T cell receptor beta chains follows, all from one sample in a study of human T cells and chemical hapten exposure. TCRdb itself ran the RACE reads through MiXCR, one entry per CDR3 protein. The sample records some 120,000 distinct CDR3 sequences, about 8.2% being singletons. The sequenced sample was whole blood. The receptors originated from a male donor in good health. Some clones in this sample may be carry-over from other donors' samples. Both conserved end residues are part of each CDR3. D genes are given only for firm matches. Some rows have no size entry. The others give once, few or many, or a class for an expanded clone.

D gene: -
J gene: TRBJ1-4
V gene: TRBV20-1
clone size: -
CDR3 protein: CSARDPGREGEKLFF
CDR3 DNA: TGCAGTGCTAGAGATCCGGGTAGGGAGGGAGAAAAACTGTTTTTT

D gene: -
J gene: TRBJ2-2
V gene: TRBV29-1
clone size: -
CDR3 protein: CSVAEGSNTGELFF
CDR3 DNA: TGCAGCGTTGCAGAAGGGTCGAACACCGGGGAGCTGTTTTTT

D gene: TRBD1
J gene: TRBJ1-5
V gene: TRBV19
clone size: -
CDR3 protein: CASNRGNQPQHF
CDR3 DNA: TGTGCCAGTAACAGGGGGAATCAGCCCCAGCATTTT

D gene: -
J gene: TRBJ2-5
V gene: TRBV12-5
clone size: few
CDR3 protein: CASGPGRAVQETQYF
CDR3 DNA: TGTGCTAGTGGTCCCGGGCGGGCAGTCCAAGAGACCCAGTACTTC

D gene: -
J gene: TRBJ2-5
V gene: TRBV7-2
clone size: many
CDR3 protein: CASSLLELAIETQYF
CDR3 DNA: TGTGCCAGCAGCTTACTGGAGTTAGCTATAGAGACCCAGTACTTC

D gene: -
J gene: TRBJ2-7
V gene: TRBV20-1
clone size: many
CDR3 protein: CSARDGAYEQYF
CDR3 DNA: TGCAGTGCTAGAGACGGTGCCTACGAGCAGTACTTC

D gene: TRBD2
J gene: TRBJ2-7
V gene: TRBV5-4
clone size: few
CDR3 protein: CASSSSAGTYEQYF
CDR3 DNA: TGTGCCAGCAGCTCCTCAGCGGGGACCTACGAGCAGTACTTC

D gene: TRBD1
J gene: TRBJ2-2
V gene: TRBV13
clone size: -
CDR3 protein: CASSPEGQGATGELFF
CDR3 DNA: TGTGCCAGCAGCCCAGAGGGACAGGGGGCCACCGGGGAGCTGTTTTTT

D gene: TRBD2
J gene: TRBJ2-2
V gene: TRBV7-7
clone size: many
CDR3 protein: CASSLGLAGSTNTGELFF
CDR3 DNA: TGTGCCAGCAGCTTAGGACTAGCGGGAAGTACGAACACCGGGGAGCTGTTTTTT

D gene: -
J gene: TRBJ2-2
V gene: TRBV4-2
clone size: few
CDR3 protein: CASSQPKGGGNTGELFF
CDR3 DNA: TGTGCCAGCAGCCAACCAAAGGGAGGGGGGAACACCGGGGAGCTGTTTTTT

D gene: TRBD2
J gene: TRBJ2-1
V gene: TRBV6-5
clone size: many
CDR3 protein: CASSYSLAGDRTGNEQFF
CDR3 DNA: TGTGCCAGCAGTTACAGCCTAGCGGGGGACCGAACGGGAAATGAGCAGTTCTTC

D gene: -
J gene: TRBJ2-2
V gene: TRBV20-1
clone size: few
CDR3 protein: CSAGLTSNTGELFF
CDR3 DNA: TGCAGTGCCGGCCTGACATCGAACACCGGGGAGCTGTTTTTT

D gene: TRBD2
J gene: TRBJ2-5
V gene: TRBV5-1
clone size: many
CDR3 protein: CASSSGRAEETQYF
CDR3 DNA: TGCGCCAGCTCTAGCGGGAGGGCGGAGGAGACCCAGTACTTC

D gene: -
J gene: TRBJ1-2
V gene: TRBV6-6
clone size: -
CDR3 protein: CASSFTTDHGYTF
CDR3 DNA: TGTGCCAGCAGTTTCACGACGGACCATGGCTACACCTTC

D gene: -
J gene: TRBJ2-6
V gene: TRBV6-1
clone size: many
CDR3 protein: CASSLQDSSGANVLTF
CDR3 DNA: TGTGCCAGCAGTCTTCAGGACAGCTCTGGGGCCAACGTCCTGACTTTC

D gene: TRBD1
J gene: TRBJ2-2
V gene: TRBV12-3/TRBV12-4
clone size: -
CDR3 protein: CASSSRGWGTGELFF
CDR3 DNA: TGTGCCAGCAGCAGCAGGGGGTGGGGCACCGGGGAGCTGTTTTTT

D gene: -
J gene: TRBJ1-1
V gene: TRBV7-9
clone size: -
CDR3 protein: CASSLEDRRRTLKLSLDIAFF
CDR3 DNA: -